The 30 T cell receptor beta chains in this list originate from one sample, sequenced in a study of T cell repertoires in cytomegalovirus infection. TCRdb redid the calling of the reads with MiXCR, one entry per CDR3 protein. The repertoire holds about 530,000 distinct CDR3 sequences, with roughly 29% as singletons. Sequenced: PBMCs. These receptors originate from a human donor in good health (CMV status not recorded). Some clones in this sample may be carry-over from other donors' samples.

This clonotype was counted many times. The genes are TRBV7-2 and TRBJ2-1; 7 bases match TRBD2. The CDR3 sequence is 14 residues long. Germline V CDR1 and CDR2: SGHTA, FQGNSA. V lost 5 bases and J lost 7; bases outside the gene matches: 8. The CDR3 DNA reads as TGTGCCAGCAGCCCAGCGGGATTTAGGAATGAGCAGTTCTTC. This codes for CASSPAGFRNEQFF. Supplemented by reference TRBV7-2 and TRBJ2-1, the full variable domain reads GAGVSQSPSNKVTEKGKDVELRCDPISGHTALYWYRQSLGQGLEFLIYFQGNSAPDKSGLPSDRFSAERTGGSVSTLTIQRTQQEDSAVYLCASSPAGFRNEQFFGPGTRLTVL.

This clonotype was counted only a few times. The chain joins TRBV7-2 to TRBJ2-4, with no clear D. The germline CDR1 and CDR2 sequences are SGHTA and FQGNSA. This CDR3 is 15 amino acids long. Trimming left V 6 bases short and J 1 base short, with 13 bases between. The CDR3: CASRLFGTAKNIQYF. CDR3 nucleotides: TGTGCCAGCAGACTTTTCGGCACGGCCAAAAACATTCAGTACTTC.

This clonotype was found many times. This chain connects TRBV7-2 to TRBJ2-2; TRBD2 is a possible D gene (5 bases). V was clipped by 5 bases and J by 1 base, with 17 bases between them. Germline V gives CDR1 SGHTA, CDR2 FQGNSA. This CDR3 spans 17 amino acids. The CDR3 nucleotides are TGTGCCAGCAGCCGCTTCTATAGAGCGGAGAACACCGGGGAGCTGTTTTTT. Translating gives CASSRFYRAENTGELFF.

In this sample, this clonotype turned up a few times. The rearrangement uses TRBV24-1 and TRBJ2-5; TRBD2 matches 15 bases. The germline V gene encodes CDR1 KGHDR and CDR2 SFDVKD. The J segment lost 4 bases and the V segment lost 4 bases, leaving 3 bases of the junction unmatched. The CDR3 is 16 amino acids. This chain's CDR3 is CATSDQGLAGGETQYF. CDR3 nucleotides: TGTGCCACCAGTGACCAGGGACTAGCGGGAGGAGAGACCCAGTACTTC.

This clonotype turned up a few times. The rearrangement uses TRBV6-2 or TRBV6-3 and TRBJ2-3; D unresolved. CDR1 MNHEY and CDR2 SVGEGT come from the germline V gene. Trimming removed 0 bases at V and 0 bases at J, with 10 bases between. The CDR3 is 16 residues long. This CDR3 is CASSYSLLPSTDTQYF. Here the CDR3 DNA reads TGTGCCAGCAGTTACTCGCTGCTCCCTAGCACAGATACGCAGTATTTT.

The chain joins TRBV18 to TRBJ2-1, with 7 positions matching TRBD1. V trimming: 3 bases; J trimming: 8 bases; junction bases outside the gene matches: 7. The CDR3 loop spans 14 amino acids. Germline lookup yields CDR1 KGHSH and CDR2 LQKENI. For the CDR3, the DNA is TGTGCCAGCTCACCTGACCTACAGGGGTATGAGCAGTTCTTC. Residues: CASSPDLQGYEQFF. The whole variable domain, remainder taken from reference TRBV18 and TRBJ2-1, is NAGVMQNPRHLVRRRGQEARLRCSPMKGHSHVYWYRQLPEEGLKFMVYLQKENIIDESGMPKERFSAEFPKEGPSILRIQQVVRGDSAAYFCASSPDLQGYEQFFGPGTRLTVL.

J is TRBJ1-1 and V is TRBV5-6; D unclear. The germline V and J ends were trimmed by 2 bases and 5 bases, with 10 bases remaining between them. This CDR3 has 13 residues. CDR1 and CDR2 (germline): SGHDT, YYEEEE. The chain's CDR3 is CASSFVSGTEAFF. CDR3 DNA sequence: TGTGCCAGCAGCTTTGTCTCGGGTACTGAAGCTTTCTTT.

This clonotype was found many times. In nucleotides, the CDR3 is TGTGCCAGCAGCTTAGAAGCGGGAGAGACCTACGAGCAGTACTTC. Translation gives CASSLEAGETYEQYF. The gene calls are TRBV7-2 and TRBJ2-7, with 8 bases that match TRBD2. Germline V gene data show CDR1 as SGHTA and CDR2 as FQGNSA. V shed 1 base and J 2 bases; nucleotides not matched to a gene: 4. This CDR3 region has 15 residues.

The chain employs TRBV4-1 and TRBJ2-2; D unresolved. There are 14 residues in the CDR3. The germline V gene encodes CDR1 MGHRA and CDR2 YSYEKL. Deletions cut 4 bases from V and 6 bases from J, with 12 bases between. The CDR3 sequence is CASSPSEASGELFF. The CDR3 DNA is TGCGCCAGCAGCCCCTCCGAGGCTTCCGGGGAGCTGTTTTTT.

The V call is TRBV20-1, the J call TRBJ1-3; TRBD1 matches 7 bases. Unmatched junction bases numbered 7, after V lost 3 bases and J lost 2 bases. The CDR3 totals 15 residues. The germline CDR1 and CDR2 sequences are DFQATT and SNEGSKA (reference sequence). The CDR3 reads CSASYYRGAGNTIYF. Here the CDR3 DNA reads TGCAGTGCTAGTTATTACAGGGGCGCTGGAAACACCATATATTTT.

This clonotype appeared many times. The chain employs TRBV7-2 and TRBJ1-1, with TRBD1 matching over 7 bases. Germline V lookup: CDR1 SGHTA, CDR2 FQGNSA. CDR3 length: 15 amino acids. The V and J ends lost 3 bases and 7 bases, in that order; junction bases with no gene match: 11. As DNA, the CDR3 is TGTGCCAGCAGCTTTTTGAGGGGGCGACCCGGTGAAGCTTTCTTT. Amino acids: CASSFLRGRPGEAFF. The complete variable domain, with remaining parts taken from reference TRBV7-2 and TRBJ1-1, reads GAGVSQSPSNKVTEKGKDVELRCDPISGHTALYWYRQSLGQGLEFLIYFQGNSAPDKSGLPSDRFSAERTGGSVSTLTIQRTQQEDSAVYLCASSFLRGRPGEAFFGQGTRLTVV.

The table lists this clonotype with a few counts. The rearrangement joins TRBV4-2 to TRBJ2-7; 11 bases are a match to TRBD2. The CDR3 contains 14 residues. Germline loops: CDR1 LGHNA, CDR2 YNFKEQ. V was clipped by 5 bases and J by 6 bases; unmatched bases: 6. CDR3 DNA sequence: TGTGCCAGCAGCTATACCGGGACTAGCGGCGAGCAGTACTTC. As protein: CASSYTGTSGEQYF.

This clonotype occurred many times. This chain uses TRBV7-8 with TRBJ2-1, with TRBD2 identical over 8 bases. Trimming took 5 bases from V and 1 from J; bases not matched to a gene: 10. The CDR3 spans 17 residues. Germline CDR1 and CDR2: SGHVS and FQNEAQ. This chain's CDR3 is CASSPRGGRPSYNEQFF. Written as DNA, the CDR3 is TGTGCCAGCAGCCCGAGGGGCGGGAGGCCGTCCTACAATGAGCAGTTCTTC.

V gene TRBV30 combines with J gene TRBJ1-2; D is unresolved. Trimming took off 3 bases at V and 0 bases at J, with 8 bases between the two ends. The CDR3 loop spans 13 amino acids. Germline values: CDR1 GTSNPN, CDR2 SVGIG (reference sequence). CDR3 region: CAWRSVSNYGYTF. The CDR3 DNA reads as TGTGCCTGGAGGTCCGTTTCTAACTATGGCTACACCTTC.

V usage is TRBV7-9 and J usage is TRBJ1-1; D unresolved. CDR1 is SEHNR, CDR2 FQNEAQ, per germline (reference sequence). V shed 5 bases and J shed 6 bases, with 19 bases lying between them. The CDR3 consists of 15 residues. This CDR3 is CASSPPQTVRPEAFF. The CDR3 coding sequence is TGTGCCAGCAGCCCGCCCCAAACGGTGAGGCCTGAAGCTTTCTTT.

At least ten counts were recorded for this clonotype. The chain couples TRBV4-2 to TRBJ2-3; D not resolved. Deletions cut 6 bases from V and 6 bases from J, with 13 bases between. CDR3 size: 13 residues. The germline V gene has CDR1 LGHNA and CDR2 YNFKEQ. For the CDR3, the DNA is TGTGCCAGCAGGCCTTCATTGGGGGATACGCAGTATTTT. Its translation: CASRPSLGDTQYF.

The chain recombines TRBV19 with TRBJ2-3; D gene ambiguous. The V and J ends lost 4 bases and 6 bases respectively, with 14 bases between them. This CDR3 contains 14 residues. Germline lookup yields CDR1 LNHDA and CDR2 SQIVND (reference sequence). CDR3 nucleotides: TGTGCCAGTAGTACCTGGACCCACCGCGATACGCAGTATTTT. This codes for CASSTWTHRDTQYF. The full variable domain, with the rest looked up from reference TRBV19 and TRBJ2-3, is DGGITQSPKYLFRKEGQNVTLSCEQNLNHDAMYWYRQDPGQGLRLIYYSQIVNDFQKGDIAEGYSVSREKKESFPLTVTSAQKNPTAFYLCASSTWTHRDTQYFGPGTRLTVL.

This clonotype has just a few counts. The rearrangement uses TRBV10-3 and TRBJ1-1; D not resolved. Germline CDR1 is ENHRY and CDR2 is SYGVKD. This CDR3 is 13 amino acids long. Trimming removed 2 bases at V and 0 bases at J, with 4 bases between. The CDR3 DNA sequence: TGTGCCATCAGTGAGAGACTGAACACTGAAGCTTTCTTT. Protein: CAISERLNTEAFF.

The V and J genes are TRBV15 and TRBJ2-3, with 7 bases identical to TRBD1. Germline V gives CDR1 LNHNV, CDR2 YYDKDF (reference sequence). The ends lost 8 bases at V and 5 bases at J; junction bases unmatched: 10. This CDR3 is built from 14 residues. The CDR3 sequence: CATGETGVKDTQYF. The CDR3 region has the DNA TGTGCCACCGGAGAAACAGGGGTTAAAGATACGCAGTATTTT.

The V gene is TRBV20-1, the J gene TRBJ1-6; D is possibly TRBD1 (5 bases). Germline V gene sequence: CDR1 DFQATT, CDR2 SNEGSKA (reference sequence). The CDR3 totals 16 residues. Trimming stripped 0 bases from V and 10 bases from J, with 19 bases between. CDR3 in amino acids: CSARDHEGSLRSPLHF. The DNA of the CDR3 is TGCAGTGCTAGAGATCACGAGGGGTCGTTGAGATCACCCCTCCACTTT.

This sequence joins TRBV11-2 and TRBJ2-1; D may be TRBD2 (5 bases). The CDR3 length is 12 residues. Germline assignment: CDR1 SGHAT and CDR2 FQNNGV. The germline V and J ends were trimmed by 3 bases and 9 bases, with 9 bases remaining between them. The CDR3: CASSLDWTEQFF. In DNA form, the CDR3 reads TGTGCCAGCAGCTTGGACTGGACTGAGCAGTTCTTC.

This clonotype was detected many times. The rearrangement joins TRBV7-2 to TRBJ1-1; D remains ambiguous. CDR3 length: 14 residues. V dropped 2 bases and J dropped 6 bases, with 13 bases sitting between them. Germline assignment: CDR1 SGHTA and CDR2 FQGNSA. The CDR3 spells CASSLSPQSPEAFF. The CDR3 bases are TGTGCCAGCAGCTTATCCCCACAGAGCCCTGAAGCTTTCTTT.

This sequence joins TRBV6-1 and TRBJ2-7; either TRBD1 or TRBD2 may supply D (5 bases each). Per the germline V gene, CDR1 is MNHNS and CDR2 is SASEGT. V gave up 2 bases and J gave up 1 base, with 12 bases separating them. The CDR3 length is 15 residues. The CDR3 is CASSERRTKSYEQYF. The CDR3 DNA sequence: TGTGCCAGCAGTGAAAGGAGGACAAAATCCTACGAGCAGTACTTC.

J is TRBJ1-1 and V is TRBV7-2; 8 bases fit TRBD1. This CDR3 is 14 amino acids long. CDR1 SGHTA and CDR2 FQGNSA come from the germline V gene. J lost 1 base, V lost 5 bases, and 3 bases had no gene match. CDR3 sequence (DNA): TGTGCCAGCAGCCACGACAGGGGGAACACTGAAGCTTTCTTT. This codes for CASSHDRGNTEAFF.

In regard to this clonotype: Possible read error: a much larger clone is one base away. The chain couples TRBV7-2 to TRBJ2-1; D unresolved. Germline V lookup: CDR1 SGHTA, CDR2 FQGNSA. The CDR3 contains 13 residues. CDR3 residues: CATSLGTYNEQFF. The CDR3, as DNA: TGTGCCACCAGCTTAGGGACCTACAATGAGCAGTTCTTC. The whole variable domain, remainder taken from reference TRBV7-2 and TRBJ2-1, is GAGVSQSPSNKVTEKGKDVELRCDPISGHTALYWYRQSLGQGLEFLIYFQGNSAPDKSGLPSDRFSAERTGGSVSTLTIQRTQQEDSAVYLCATSLGTYNEQFFGPGTRLTVL.

This clonotype was detected ten times or more. The rearrangement joins TRBV7-2 to TRBJ2-7, with 14 bases aligning to TRBD2. This CDR3 is 16 amino acids long. Germline-derived CDR1 and CDR2 are SGHTA and FQGNSA. Trimming cost V 5 bases and J 3 bases; bases outside gene matches: 6. The CDR3 nucleotides are TGTGCCAGCAGCGGGGGACTAGCGGGAGTCGGCTACGAGCAGTACTTC. It yields the protein CASSGGLAGVGYEQYF.

The CDR3 region has the DNA TGTGCCAGCGGCGGTGGGGGCGAGACAGATACGCAGTATTTT. It encodes CASGGGGETDTQYF. This rearrangement joins TRBV2 to TRBJ2-3, with D maybe TRBD1 (6 bases). The CDR3 consists of 14 residues. Germline CDR1 is SNHLY and CDR2 is FYNNEI. The ends were cut back, 8 bases at V and 3 bases at J, with 15 bases in the middle.

This clonotype was seen repeatedly, ten times or more. This chain links TRBV7-8 with TRBJ2-7, with TRBD2 matching over 7 bases. V dropped 1 base and J dropped 1; count of bases not matched to a gene: 10. Germline V gene data show CDR1 as SGHVS and CDR2 as FQNEAQ. The CDR3 contains 17 residues. CDR3 sequence: CASSLVPSGDGSYEQYV. CDR3 DNA: TGTGCCAGCAGCTTAGTACCTAGCGGCGACGGTTCCTACGAGCAGTACGTC.

The rearrangement joins TRBV5-5 to TRBJ2-3, with unresolved D. This CDR3 spans 14 amino acids. Germline-derived CDR1 and CDR2 are SGHKS and YYEKEE (reference sequence). V lost 1 base and J 2 bases, leaving 8 bases between the germline ends. The CDR3 DNA follows: TGTGCCAGCAGCTTGCGCCGAAACACAGATACGCAGTATTTT. Amino acid sequence: CASSLRRNTDTQYF.

The chain combines TRBV5-4 with TRBJ2-1, with 14 bases aligning to TRBD2. The J segment lost 1 base and the V segment lost 0 bases, leaving 3 bases of the junction unmatched. The CDR3 is 18 amino acids. CDR1 and CDR2 (germline): SGHNT, YYREEE (reference sequence). The CDR3 sequence is CASSLGLAGGGSYNEQFF. For the CDR3, the DNA is TGTGCCAGCAGCTTGGGACTAGCGGGAGGGGGGTCCTACAATGAGCAGTTCTTC.